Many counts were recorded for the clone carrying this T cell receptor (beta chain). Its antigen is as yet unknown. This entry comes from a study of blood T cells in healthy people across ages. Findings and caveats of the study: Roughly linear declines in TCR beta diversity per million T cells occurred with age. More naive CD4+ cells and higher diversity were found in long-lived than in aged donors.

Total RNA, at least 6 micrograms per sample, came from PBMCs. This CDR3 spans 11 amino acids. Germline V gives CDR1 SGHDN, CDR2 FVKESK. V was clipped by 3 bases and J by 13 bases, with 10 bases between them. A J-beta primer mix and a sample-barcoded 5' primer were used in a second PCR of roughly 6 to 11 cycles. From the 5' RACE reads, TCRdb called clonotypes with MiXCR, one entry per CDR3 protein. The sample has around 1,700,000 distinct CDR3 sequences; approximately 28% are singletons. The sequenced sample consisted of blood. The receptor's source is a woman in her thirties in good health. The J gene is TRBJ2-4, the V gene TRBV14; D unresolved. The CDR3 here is CASSHLVEQYF. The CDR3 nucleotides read TGTGCCAGCAGCCATCTTGTCGAACAGTACTTC.